The following is a TCR beta chain sequence with its context. As yet, its antigen is unknown. The CDR3 extends over 14 amino acids. Germline assignment: CDR1 LNHDA and CDR2 SQIVND (reference sequence). Between the trimmed V and J ends, which lost 5 bases and 10 bases, there was a span of 15 bases. Researchers amplified the TCR beta CDR3 regions from RNA transcripts. HTBI primers were the set used in a first-round RT-PCR of the TCR CDR3. One entry per CDR3 protein, called by TCRdb with MiXCR from the multiplex PCR reads. The sample records over 300,000 distinct CDR3 sequences, roughly 13% being singletons. These data originate in a study of T cells in Graves' hyperthyroidism and ophthalmopathy. Study background: Pretreatment peripheral blood was obtained at initial diagnosis. Study conclusions and caveats: With a median lead of around 6.7 months before onset, the model predicted ophthalmopathy.

The rearrangement joins TRBV19 to TRBJ1-6, with D maybe TRBD1 (6 bases). The specimen sequenced was blood. This receptor was taken from a woman aged 35 to 49 with Graves' ophthalmopathy. The CDR3, as DNA: TGTGCCAGTAGTGCACAGGGACTTGGGTCACCCCTCCACTTT. It yields the protein CASSAQGLGSPLHF. Variable domain in full (rest from reference TRBV19 and TRBJ1-6): DGGITQSPKYLFRKEGQNVTLSCEQNLNHDAMYWYRQDPGQGLRLIYYSQIVNDFQKGDIAEGYSVSREKKESFPLTVTSAQKNPTAFYLCASSAQGLGSPLHFGNGTRLTVT.